The source of this TCR beta chain is a study of T-cell reconstitution after alpha-beta-depleted transplantation in children (dated by TCRdb to about 2016). Regarding the research as a whole: Using TCR repertoire profiling, the study quantitatively followed how T-cell immune reconstitution unfolded in children after TCRalphabeta/CD19-depleted allogeneic hematopoietic cell transplantation. The study at large found these results: The frequencies of hyperexpanded clones fell over the following months, and after one year, T-cell counts and TCRbeta diversity were mostly attributed to newly produced T cells. The high TCRbeta diversity at day 60 in some patients was ascribed to recipient T cells and intrathymic progenitors that had survived conditioning. Apparently early alphabetaT-cell count recovery about two months after transplant reportedly relied on only several hundred rapidly expanded clones derived from non-depleted graft cells.

From a lookup of the germline V gene, CDR1 and CDR2 are LGHNT and FRNRAP. The CDR3 starts with the cysteine, ends with the phenylalanine, and has 16 residues. The only DNA kept is the CDR3, 48 bases in frame from the first base. Trimming takes 7 bases off V and 4 bases off J; junction bases not matched to a gene: 9. Library construction relied on PCR. Instrument on record: Illumina HiSeq 2500. TCR libraries were prepared with molecular barcoding, using unique molecular identifiers to normalize TCRbeta repertoire quantification. TCRdb trimmed the raw reads at Q25, called clones with MiXCR and kept productive beta chains. Rows with a matching CDR3 protein are joined into one entry that keeps the most common DNA and genes. The sample includes a few hundred thousand distinct CDR3 sequences, with 10% to 15% observed a single time. The ten largest clones take up about 2.2% of the sample. The treatment or condition label corresponds to: allogeneic hematopoietic cell transplantation with graft depleted of TCRalphabeta T cells and CD19 B cells. Transplant recipients were children who received TCRalphabeta/CD19-depleted allogeneic hematopoietic cell grafts.

Comment on this clonotype: Its antigen is unknown. Nothing much larger sits one base from this clone, and base qualities are not available.

Sequenced material: PBMCs, mostly from graft donor cells, taken 360 days after TCRalphabeta/CD19-depleted stem cell transplant. The rearranged chain carries TRBV12-5 and TRBJ1-5, with TRBD1 identical over 11 junction bases. The source is a male patient aged 10 to 17 who had a stem cell transplant for acute myeloid leukemia, so the T cells may come from the graft donor. In nucleotides, the sequence is TGTGCTAGTGCTCCCTGGGGACAGGGGGATAATCAGCCCCAGCATTTT. The encoded protein is CASAPWGQGDNQPQHF.